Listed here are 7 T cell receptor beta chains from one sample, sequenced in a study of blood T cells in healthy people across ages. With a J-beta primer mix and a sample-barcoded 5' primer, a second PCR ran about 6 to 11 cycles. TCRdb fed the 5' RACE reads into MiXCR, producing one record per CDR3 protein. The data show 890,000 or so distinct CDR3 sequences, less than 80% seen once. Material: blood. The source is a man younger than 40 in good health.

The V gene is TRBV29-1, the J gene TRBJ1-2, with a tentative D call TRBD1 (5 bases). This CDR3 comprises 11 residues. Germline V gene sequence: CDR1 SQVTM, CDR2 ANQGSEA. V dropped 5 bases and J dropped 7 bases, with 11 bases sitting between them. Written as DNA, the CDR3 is TGCAGCGTTCTCAGGGCCCCTGGCTACACCTTC. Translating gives CSVLRAPGYTF.

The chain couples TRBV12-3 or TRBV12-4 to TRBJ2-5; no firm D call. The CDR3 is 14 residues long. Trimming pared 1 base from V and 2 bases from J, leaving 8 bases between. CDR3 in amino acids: CASSLGMRQETQYF. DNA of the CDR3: TGTGCCAGCAGTTTAGGAATGCGGCAAGAGACCCAGTACTTC.

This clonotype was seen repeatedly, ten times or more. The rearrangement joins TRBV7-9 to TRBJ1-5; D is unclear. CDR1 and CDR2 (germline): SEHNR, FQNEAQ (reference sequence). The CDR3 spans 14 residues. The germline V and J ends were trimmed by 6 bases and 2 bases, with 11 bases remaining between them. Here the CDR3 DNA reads TGTGCCAGCAGTCCCGTAAGCGGCAATCAGCCCCAGCATTTT. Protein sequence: CASSPVSGNQPQHF.

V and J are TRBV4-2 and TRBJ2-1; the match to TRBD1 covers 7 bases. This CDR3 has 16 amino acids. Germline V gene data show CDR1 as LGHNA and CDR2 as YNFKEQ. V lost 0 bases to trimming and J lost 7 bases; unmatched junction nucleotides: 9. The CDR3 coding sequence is TGTGCCAGCAGCCAAGATAAACCAGGGGGTTTGAATGAGCAGTTCTTC. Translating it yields CASSQDKPGGLNEQFF.

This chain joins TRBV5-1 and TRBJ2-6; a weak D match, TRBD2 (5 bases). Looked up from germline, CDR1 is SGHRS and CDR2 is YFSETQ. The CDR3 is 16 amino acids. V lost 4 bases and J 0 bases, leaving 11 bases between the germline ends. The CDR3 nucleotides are TGCGCCAGCAGCGAGGGCCTATCCTCTGGGGCCAACGTCCTGACTTTC. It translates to CASSEGLSSGANVLTF. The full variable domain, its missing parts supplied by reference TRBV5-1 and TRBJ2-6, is KAGVTQTPRYLIKTRGQQVTLSCSPISGHRSVSWYQQTPGQGLQFLFEYFSETQRNKGNFPGRFSGRQFSNSRSEMNVSTLELGDSALYLCASSEGLSSGANVLTFGAGSRLTVL.

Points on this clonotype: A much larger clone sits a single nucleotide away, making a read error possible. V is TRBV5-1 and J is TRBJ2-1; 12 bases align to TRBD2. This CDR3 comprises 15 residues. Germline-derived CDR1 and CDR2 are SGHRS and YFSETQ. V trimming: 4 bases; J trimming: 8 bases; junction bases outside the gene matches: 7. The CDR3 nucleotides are TGCGCCAGCAGCATCGCTAGCGGGGGGGCTGATGAGCAGTTCTTC. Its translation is CASSIASGGADEQFF.

CDR3 sequence reads: CASSPRDREVNIQYF. As DNA, the CDR3 is TGTGCCAGCAGCCCCAGGGACAGGGAGGTTAACATTCAGTACTTC. The V call is TRBV9, the J call TRBJ2-4; 9 positions agree with TRBD1. The CDR3 length is 15 residues. V lost 4 bases and J lost 7; bases outside the gene matches: 9. The V gene's germline CDR1 is SGDLS and CDR2 YYNGEE.